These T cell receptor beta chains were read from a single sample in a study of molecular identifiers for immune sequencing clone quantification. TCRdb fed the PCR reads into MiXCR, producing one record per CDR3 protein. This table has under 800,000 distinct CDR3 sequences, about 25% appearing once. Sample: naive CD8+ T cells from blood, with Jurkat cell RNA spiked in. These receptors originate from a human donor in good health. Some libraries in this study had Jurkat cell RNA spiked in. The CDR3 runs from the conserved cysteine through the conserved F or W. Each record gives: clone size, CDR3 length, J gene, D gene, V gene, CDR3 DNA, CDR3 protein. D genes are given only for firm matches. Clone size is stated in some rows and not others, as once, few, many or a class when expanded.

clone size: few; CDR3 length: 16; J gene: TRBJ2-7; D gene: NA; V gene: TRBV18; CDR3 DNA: TGTGCCAGCTCACCACCGGGGGCGCGATACCCTTACGAGCAGTACTTC; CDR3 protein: CASSPPGARYPYEQYF
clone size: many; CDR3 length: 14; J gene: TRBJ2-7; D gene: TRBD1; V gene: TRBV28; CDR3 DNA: TGTGCCAGCAGTTCAGGGACAGACAAATACGAGCAGTACTTC; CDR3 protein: CASSSGTDKYEQYF
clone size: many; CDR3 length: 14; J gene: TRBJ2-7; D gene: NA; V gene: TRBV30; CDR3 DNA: TGTGCCTGGACCCCCCGGGGCCTCTCCTACGAGCAGTACTTC; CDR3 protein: CAWTPRGLSYEQYF
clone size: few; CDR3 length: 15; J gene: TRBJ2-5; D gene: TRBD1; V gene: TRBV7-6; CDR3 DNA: TGTGCCAGCAGACCGGGGACAGGGTGGCAAGAGACCCAGTACTTC; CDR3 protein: CASRPGTGWQETQYF
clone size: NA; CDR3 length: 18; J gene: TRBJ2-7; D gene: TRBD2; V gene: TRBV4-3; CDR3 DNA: TGCGCCAGCAGCCAAGATACCGGTCCTAGCGGGGGGGCCTACGAGCAGTACTTC; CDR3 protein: CASSQDTGPSGGAYEQYF
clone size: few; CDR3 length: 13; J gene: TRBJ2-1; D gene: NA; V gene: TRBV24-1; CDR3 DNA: TGTGCCACCAGTGATGCACTAGCCGGTGAGCAGTTCTTC; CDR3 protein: CATSDALAGEQFF
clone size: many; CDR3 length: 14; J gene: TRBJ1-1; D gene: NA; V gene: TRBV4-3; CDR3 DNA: TGTGCCAGCAGTCTCCGACAGCTGAACACTGAAGCTTTCTTT; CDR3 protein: CASSLRQLNTEAFF
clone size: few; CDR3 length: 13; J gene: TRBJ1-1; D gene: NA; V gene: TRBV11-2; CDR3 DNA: TGTGCCAGCAGCTTCTGGGCAGGCACTGAAGCTTTCTTT; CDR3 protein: CASSFWAGTEAFF
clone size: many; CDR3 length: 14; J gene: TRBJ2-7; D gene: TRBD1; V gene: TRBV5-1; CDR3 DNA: TGCGCCAGCACCACCAGGGACAGGGGGTACGAGCAGTACTTC; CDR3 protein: CASTTRDRGYEQYF
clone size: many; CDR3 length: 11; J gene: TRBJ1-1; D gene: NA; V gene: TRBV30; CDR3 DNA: TGTGCCTGGAACAGGAACACTGAAGCTTTCTTT; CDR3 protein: CAWNRNTEAFF
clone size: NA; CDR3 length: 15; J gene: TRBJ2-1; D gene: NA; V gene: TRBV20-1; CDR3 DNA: TGCAGTGCTAACCCCCCGAGCGGAACGTACAATGAGCAGTTCTTC; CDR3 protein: CSANPPSGTYNEQFF
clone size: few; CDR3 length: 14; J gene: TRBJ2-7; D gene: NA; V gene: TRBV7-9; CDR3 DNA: TGTGCCAGCAGCTTAACCGCCCATCTCTACGAGCAGTACTTC; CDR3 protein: CASSLTAHLYEQYF
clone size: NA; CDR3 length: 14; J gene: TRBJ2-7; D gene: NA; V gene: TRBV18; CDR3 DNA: TGTGCCAGCTCACGCACAGGGAGGACCTACGAGCAGTACTTC; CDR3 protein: CASSRTGRTYEQYF
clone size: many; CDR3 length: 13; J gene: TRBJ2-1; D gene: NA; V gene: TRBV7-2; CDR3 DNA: TGTGCCAGCAGCTTAGGTTCAGCTAATGAGCAGTTCTTC; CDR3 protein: CASSLGSANEQFF
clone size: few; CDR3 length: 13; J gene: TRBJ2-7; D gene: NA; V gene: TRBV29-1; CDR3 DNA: TGCAGCGCCATCGGAGGTACTCGCTACGAGCAGTACTTC; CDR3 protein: CSAIGGTRYEQYF
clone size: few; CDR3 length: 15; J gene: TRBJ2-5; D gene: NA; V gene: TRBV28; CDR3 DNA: TGTGCCAGCAGTCCCCAATATCTTCCAGAGGAGACCCAGTACTTC; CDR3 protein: CASSPQYLPEETQYF
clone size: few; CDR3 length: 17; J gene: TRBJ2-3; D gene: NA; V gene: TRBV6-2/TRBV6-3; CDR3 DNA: TGTGCCAGCAGTCCATCCTTGGGGGAAGGATTCACAGATACGCAGTATTTT; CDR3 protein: CASSPSLGEGFTDTQYF
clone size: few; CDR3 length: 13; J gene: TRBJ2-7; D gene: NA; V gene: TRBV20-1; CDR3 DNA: TGCAGTGCTAGAGCGGGGGCGGCCTACGAGCAGTACTTC; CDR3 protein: CSARAGAAYEQYF
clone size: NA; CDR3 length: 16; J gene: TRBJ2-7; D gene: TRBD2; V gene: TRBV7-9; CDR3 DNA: TGTGCCAGCAGCGCACCCTTAGCGGGGGTGTCCTACGAGCAGTACTTC; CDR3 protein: CASSAPLAGVSYEQYF
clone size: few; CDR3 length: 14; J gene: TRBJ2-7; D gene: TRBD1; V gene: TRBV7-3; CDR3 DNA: TGTGCCAGCAGCTCCCGGGACAGGGGAGGCGAGCAGTACTTC; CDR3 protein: CASSSRDRGGEQYF
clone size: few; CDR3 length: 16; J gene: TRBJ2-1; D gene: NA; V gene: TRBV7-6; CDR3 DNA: TGTGCCAGCAGTCACCCCGGCCTGAGCTCCTACAATGAGCAGTTCTTC; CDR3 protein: CASSHPGLSSYNEQFF
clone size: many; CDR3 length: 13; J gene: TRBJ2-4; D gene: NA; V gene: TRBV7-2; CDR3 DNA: TGTGCCAGCAGCTTAGTGTTGCGGGACATTCAGTACTTC; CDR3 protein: CASSLVLRDIQYF
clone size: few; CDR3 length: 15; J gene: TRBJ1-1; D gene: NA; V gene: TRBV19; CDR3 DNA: TGTGCCAGTAGTATTAACAGGGAAATGAACACTGAAGCTTTCTTT; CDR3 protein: CASSINREMNTEAFF
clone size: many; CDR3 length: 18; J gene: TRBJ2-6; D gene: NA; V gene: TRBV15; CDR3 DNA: TGTGCCACCAGCCCCCAGGGAGGTGCGTCGTATGGGGCCAACGTCCTGACTTTC; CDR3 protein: CATSPQGGASYGANVLTF
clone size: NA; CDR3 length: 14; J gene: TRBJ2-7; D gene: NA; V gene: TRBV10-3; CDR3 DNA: TGTGCCATCAGTGAATATTGGGGAACCTACGAGCAGTACTTC; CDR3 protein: CAISEYWGTYEQYF
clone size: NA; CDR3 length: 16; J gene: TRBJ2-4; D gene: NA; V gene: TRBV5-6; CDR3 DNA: TGTGCCAGCAGCCCCCTGGGCAGCTTAGCCATTAACATTCAGTACTTC; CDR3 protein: CASSPLGSLAINIQYF
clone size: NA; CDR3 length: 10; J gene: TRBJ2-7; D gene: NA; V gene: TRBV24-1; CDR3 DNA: TGTGCCTCCTCAGCCAGCGAGCAGTACTTC; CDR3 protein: CASSASEQYF
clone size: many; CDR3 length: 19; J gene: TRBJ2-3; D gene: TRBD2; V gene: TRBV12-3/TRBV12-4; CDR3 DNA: TGTGCCAGCAGTTCACAAATAGGACTAGCGGCGACTAGCACAGATACGCAGTATTTT; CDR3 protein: CASSSQIGLAATSTDTQYF
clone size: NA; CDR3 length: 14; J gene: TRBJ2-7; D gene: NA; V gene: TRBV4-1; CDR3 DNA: TGCGCCAGCAGCCAAGACAAGAGCTCCTACGAGCAGTACTTC; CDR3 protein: CASSQDKSSYEQYF
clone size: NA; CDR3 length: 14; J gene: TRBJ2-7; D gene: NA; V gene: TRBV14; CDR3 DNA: TGTGCCAGCAGCCAAGGGCAAGGGTGGTACGAGCAGAGCTTC; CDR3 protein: CASSQGQGWYEQSF
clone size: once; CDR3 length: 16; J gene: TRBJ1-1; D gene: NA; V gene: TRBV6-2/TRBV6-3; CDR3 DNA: TGTGCCAGCTCCGCCCCGGGACACTCTCTTTCTGCTGAAGCTTTCTTT; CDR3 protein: CASSAPGHSLSAEAFF
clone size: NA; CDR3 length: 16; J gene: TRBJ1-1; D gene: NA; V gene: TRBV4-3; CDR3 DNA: TGCGCCCGCCGCCAAGCCCATCCTATTTTGGAGGCTGAAGCTTTCTTT; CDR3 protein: CARRQAHPILEAEAFF
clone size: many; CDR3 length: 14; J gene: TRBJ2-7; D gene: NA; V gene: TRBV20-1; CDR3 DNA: TGCAGTGCTGTATCCGGGCAGGGACCGTACGAGCAGTACTTC; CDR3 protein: CSAVSGQGPYEQYF
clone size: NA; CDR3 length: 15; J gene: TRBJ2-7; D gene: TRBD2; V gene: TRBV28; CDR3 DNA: TGTGCCAGCAGTTTAATAGCGGGAGGAGGCTACGAGCAGTACTTC; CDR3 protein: CASSLIAGGGYEQYF
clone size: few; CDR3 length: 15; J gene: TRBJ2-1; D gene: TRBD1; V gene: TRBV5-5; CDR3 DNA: TGTGCCAGCAGCCATGGACAGGGGACCTACAATGAGCAGTTCTTC; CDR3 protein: CASSHGQGTYNEQFF
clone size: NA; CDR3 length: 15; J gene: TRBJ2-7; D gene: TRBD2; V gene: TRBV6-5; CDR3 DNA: TGTGCCAGCTCCTTCTCGACTAGCGGGGCCTACGAGCAGTACTTC; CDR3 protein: CASSFSTSGAYEQYF
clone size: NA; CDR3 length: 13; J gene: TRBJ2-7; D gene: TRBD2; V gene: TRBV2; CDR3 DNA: TGTGCCAGCAGTCAAAGCGGGAGTTACAAGCAGTACTTC; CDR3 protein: CASSQSGSYKQYF
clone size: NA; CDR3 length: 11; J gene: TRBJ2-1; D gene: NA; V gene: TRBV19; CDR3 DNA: TGTGCCAGTATAGGGGGGCGGGAGCAGTTCTTC; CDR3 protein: CASIGGREQFF
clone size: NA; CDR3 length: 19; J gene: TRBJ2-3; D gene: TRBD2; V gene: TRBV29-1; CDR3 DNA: TGCAGCGGTGAAGGGACACTAGGGACTAGCACGGGCGGGCCGGATACGCAGTATTTT; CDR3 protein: CSGEGTLGTSTGGPDTQYF
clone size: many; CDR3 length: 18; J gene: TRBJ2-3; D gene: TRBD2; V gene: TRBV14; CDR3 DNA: TGTGCCAGCAGCTTCCAACCGGGACTAGCGCCTTACACAGATACGCAGTATTTT; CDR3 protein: CASSFQPGLAPYTDTQYF
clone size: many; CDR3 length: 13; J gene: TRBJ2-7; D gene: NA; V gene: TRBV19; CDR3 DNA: TGTGCCGCCTCGCCCGGGAACTCCTACGAGCAGTACTTC; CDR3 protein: CAASPGNSYEQYF
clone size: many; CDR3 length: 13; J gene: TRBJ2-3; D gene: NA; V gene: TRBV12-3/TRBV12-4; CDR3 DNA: TGTGCCAGCAGTCCCGCGGTCACAGATACGCAGTATTTT; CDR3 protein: CASSPAVTDTQYF
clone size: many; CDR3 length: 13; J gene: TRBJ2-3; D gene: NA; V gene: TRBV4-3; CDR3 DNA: TGCGCCAGCAGCCAAGGGACCGCAGATACGCAGTATTTT; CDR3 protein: CASSQGTADTQYF
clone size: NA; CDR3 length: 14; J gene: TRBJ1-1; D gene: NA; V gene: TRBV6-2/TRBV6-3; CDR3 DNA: TGTGCCAGCAGTTACGCGACCCCGGACAGTGAAGCTTTCTTT; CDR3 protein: CASSYATPDSEAFF
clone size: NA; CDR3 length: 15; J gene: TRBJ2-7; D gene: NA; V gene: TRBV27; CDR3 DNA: TGTGCCAGCAGTCTGCTCCGACTAGTCCGGCACGAGCAGTACTTC; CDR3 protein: CASSLLRLVRHEQYF
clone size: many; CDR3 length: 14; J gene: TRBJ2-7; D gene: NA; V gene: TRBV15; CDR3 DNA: TGTGCCACCAGCAGCGGGGAAAGCCGCTACGAGCAGTACTTC; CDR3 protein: CATSSGESRYEQYF
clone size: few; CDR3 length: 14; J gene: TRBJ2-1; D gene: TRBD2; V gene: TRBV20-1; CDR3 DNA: TGCAGTGCTAGAGGCGCGGGAGTATTCTATGAGCAGTTCTTC; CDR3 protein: CSARGAGVFYEQFF
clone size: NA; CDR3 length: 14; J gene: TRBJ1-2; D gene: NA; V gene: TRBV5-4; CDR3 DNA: TGTGCCAGCAGCGCGTCGGACAATCCCTATGGCTACACCTTC; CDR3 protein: CASSASDNPYGYTF
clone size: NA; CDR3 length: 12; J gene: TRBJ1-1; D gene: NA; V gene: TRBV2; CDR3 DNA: TGTGCCAGCAGTGTTGTGGGCCCTGAAGCTTTCTTT; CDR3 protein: CASSVVGPEAFF
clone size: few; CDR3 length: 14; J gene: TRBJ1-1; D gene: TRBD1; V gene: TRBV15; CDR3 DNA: TGTGCCACCAGCCCGGGACAGGGGTACACTGAAGCTTTCTTT; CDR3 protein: CATSPGQGYTEAFF
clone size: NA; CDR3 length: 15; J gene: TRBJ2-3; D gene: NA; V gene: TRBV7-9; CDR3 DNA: TGTGCCAGCAGCTCGTGGAGCAGGGTGGCAGATACGCAGTATTTT; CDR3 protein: CASSSWSRVADTQYF
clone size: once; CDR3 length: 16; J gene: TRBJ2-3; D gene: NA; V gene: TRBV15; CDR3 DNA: TGTGCCACCACCCAGGGGGGAGCCTCTAGCACAGTTACGCAGTATTTT; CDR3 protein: CATTQGGASSTVTQYF
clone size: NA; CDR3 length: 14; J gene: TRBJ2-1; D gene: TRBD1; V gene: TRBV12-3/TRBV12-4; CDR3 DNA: TGTGCCAGCAGTCCGGGACAGGGGGACAATGAGCAGTTCTTC; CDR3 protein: CASSPGQGDNEQFF
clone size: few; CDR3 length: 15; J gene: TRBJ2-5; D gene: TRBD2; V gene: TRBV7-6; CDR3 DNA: TGTGCCAGCAGCGTGAGTGGGGGACTAGCGGAGACCCAGTACTTC; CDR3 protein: CASSVSGGLAETQYF
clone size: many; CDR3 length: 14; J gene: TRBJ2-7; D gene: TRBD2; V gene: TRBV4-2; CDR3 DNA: TGTGCCAGCAGCCAAGATGGGACTAACTACGAGCAGTACTTC; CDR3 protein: CASSQDGTNYEQYF
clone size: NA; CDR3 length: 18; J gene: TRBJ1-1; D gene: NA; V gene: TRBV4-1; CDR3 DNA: TGCGCCAGCAGCCAAGCGGGTCCTCATAATCCAATGAACACTGAAGCTTTCTTT; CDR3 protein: CASSQAGPHNPMNTEAFF
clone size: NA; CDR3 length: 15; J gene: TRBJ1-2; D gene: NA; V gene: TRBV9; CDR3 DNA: TGTGCCAGCAGCGTAGTTTCCGGGGGTGACTATGGCTACACCTTC; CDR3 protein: CASSVVSGGDYGYTF
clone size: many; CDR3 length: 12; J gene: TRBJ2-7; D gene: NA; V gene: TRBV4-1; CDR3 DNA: TGCGCCAGCAGCCCAAAAGGCGGCGAGCAGTACTTC; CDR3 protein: CASSPKGGEQYF